The 27 T cell receptor beta chains reported below all come from one sample, sequenced in a study of blood T cells in healthy people across ages. Together with a sample-barcoded 5' primer, a J-beta primer mix was included in a second PCR lasting 7 to 11 cycles. TCRdb itself ran the 5' RACE reads through MiXCR, one entry per CDR3 protein. The sample lists roughly 1.7 million distinct CDR3 sequences; about 35% were seen once. The specimen was blood. Receptor source: a woman aged 25-40 years in good health.

The gene calls are TRBV7-3 and TRBJ2-3; D gene uncertain. The germline V gene has CDR1 SGHTA and CDR2 FQGTGA. The V end was cut by 5 bases, the J end by 4 bases, with 13 bases between. The CDR3 spans 14 residues. CDR3: CASSIVTSADTQYF. As DNA, the CDR3 is TGTGCCAGCAGCATAGTTACCAGCGCAGATACGCAGTATTTT.

The chain has TRBV5-1 and TRBJ2-3, with 9 bases that match TRBD1. Germline assignment: CDR1 SGHRS and CDR2 YFSETQ. The CDR3 loop spans 14 amino acids. The J segment lost 9 bases and the V segment lost 4 bases, leaving 9 bases of the junction unmatched. CDR3 DNA sequence: TGCGCCAGCAGCCTGGGACAGGGACTTTTCACGCAGTATTTT. This codes for CASSLGQGLFTQYF.

The chain links TRBV6-5 to TRBJ2-2, with D perhaps matching TRBD1 (6 bases). CDR3 length equals 15 residues. The V gene's germline CDR1 is MNHEY and CDR2 SVGAGI. V lost 7 bases to trimming and J lost 0 bases, with 12 bases between them. This CDR3 is CASNGQLANTGELFF. Written as DNA, the CDR3 is TGTGCCAGCAACGGACAGTTGGCGAACACCGGGGAGCTGTTTTTT.

The genes are TRBV5-1 and TRBJ2-6, with 7 positions matching TRBD1. This CDR3 has 16 amino acids. V trimming: 4 bases; J trimming: 3 bases; junction bases outside the gene matches: 7. Germline V gene sequence: CDR1 SGHRS, CDR2 YFSETQ. The CDR3 here is CASSVEGGIGANVLTF. The CDR3 DNA sequence: TGCGCCAGCAGCGTTGAAGGGGGCATTGGGGCCAACGTCCTGACTTTC.

This clonotype turned up a few times. The chain has TRBV6-1 and TRBJ2-1; unclear D gene. This CDR3 has 10 amino acids. Looked up from germline, CDR1 is MNHNS and CDR2 is SASEGT. Trimming removed 3 bases from V and 8 bases from J, with 2 bases in between. The CDR3 DNA is TGTGCCAGCAGTGATTATGAGCAGTTCTTC. Its translation is CASSDYEQFF.

Details on this clonotype: This may stem from a read error, because a much larger clone lies one nucleotide away. The V gene is TRBV29-1, the J gene TRBJ2-1; D is possibly TRBD1 or TRBD2 (5 bases each). This CDR3 is 13 amino acids long. Germline V gene sequence: CDR1 SQVTM, CDR2 ANQGSEA. The CDR3 region is CSVRGRNYNDQFF. DNA of the CDR3: TGCAGCGTTCGGGGCAGAAACTACAATGATCAGTTCTTC.

The chain employs TRBV9 and TRBJ1-2; no firm D call. From germline, CDR1 is SGDLS and CDR2 YYNGEE. The CDR3 spans 13 residues. V was trimmed by 0 bases and J by 7 bases, leaving 10 bases between them. CDR3 region: CASSVVSDSGYTF. DNA for the CDR3: TGTGCCAGCAGCGTAGTTTCCGATTCTGGCTACACCTTC.

This clonotype occurred a few times. The chain links TRBV9 to TRBJ1-2, with D maybe TRBD1 (5 bases). The V and J ends lost 0 bases and 2 bases respectively, with 14 bases between them. Germline CDR1 SGDLS, CDR2 YYNGEE. This CDR3 is 16 amino acids long. CDR3 loop: CASSVGEGAGNYGYTF. The CDR3 nucleotides read TGTGCCAGCAGCGTAGGTGAAGGGGCCGGGAACTATGGCTACACCTTC.

This clonotype appeared once. The chain recombines TRBV28 with TRBJ2-2, with D perhaps being TRBD1 or TRBD2 (5 bases each). CDR3 length equals 17 residues. Germline assignment: CDR1 MDHEN and CDR2 SYDVKM. Between the trimmed V and J ends, which lost 6 bases and 4 bases, there was a span of 21 bases. The CDR3 DNA follows: TGTGCCAGCAGGGTAGGGAGACAAGGGGATATCACCGGGGAGCTGTTTTTT. The encoded protein is CASRVGRQGDITGELFF.

The V gene is TRBV20-1, the J gene TRBJ2-7, with 13 bases matching TRBD2. The CDR3 spans 16 residues. Germline V gene data show CDR1 as DFQATT and CDR2 as SNEGSKA (reference sequence). Losses at the gene ends were 6 bases for V and 0 bases for J; bases not matched to a gene: 8. CDR3 in DNA: TGCAGTGCCTCCGGGACTAGCGGGATTCGCTCCTACGAGCAGTACTTC. Encoded protein: CSASGTSGIRSYEQYF.

Note on this clonotype: A much larger clone lies one base from this, so it may be a read error. The genes are TRBV18 and TRBJ2-1; unclear D gene. Germline CDR1 reads KGHSH; CDR2 reads LQKENI. This CDR3 has 12 amino acids. This CDR3 is CTSSPQRNEQFF. CDR3 DNA sequence: TGTACCAGCTCACCACAGCGAAATGAGCAGTTCTTC.

The V gene is TRBV3-1, the J gene TRBJ1-2, with D uncertain. CDR3 length: 14 amino acids. The germline V gene has CDR1 LGHDT and CDR2 YNNKEL (reference sequence). V was clipped by 3 bases and J by 2 bases, with 10 bases between them. The CDR3 spells CASSHSGRNYGYTF. In DNA form, the CDR3 reads TGTGCCAGCAGCCACAGCGGGAGGAACTATGGCTACACCTTC.

The chain recombines TRBV6-6 with TRBJ2-1, with D unclear. Germline assignment: CDR1 MNHNY and CDR2 SVGAGI (reference sequence). The V end was cut by 0 bases, the J end by 0 bases, with 12 bases between. This CDR3 is built from 17 residues. The CDR3 nucleotides are TGTGCCAGCAGTTACTCGATTTACGGTAGCTCCTACAATGAGCAGTTCTTC. It encodes CASSYSIYGSSYNEQFF.

The chain carries TRBV7-6 and TRBJ2-3; TRBD2 agrees at 11 bases. Germline V gene lookup returns CDR1 SGHVS and CDR2 FNYEAQ. Trimming removed 5 bases from V and 1 base from J; junction bases left unmatched: 8. This CDR3 is 17 amino acids long. The CDR3 protein is CASSPLVSGGGTDTQYF. CDR3 bases: TGTGCCAGCAGCCCTCTAGTTAGCGGGGGGGGCACAGATACGCAGTATTTT. The full variable domain, completed using reference TRBV7-6 and TRBJ2-3, is GAGVSQSPRYKVTKRGQDVALRCDPISGHVSLYWYRQALGQGPEFLTYFNYEAQQDKSGLPNDRFSAERPEGSISTLTIQRTEQRDSAMYRCASSPLVSGGGTDTQYFGPGTRLTVL.

The chain links TRBV28 to TRBJ2-7; 9 nucleotides match TRBD2. The J segment lost 3 bases and the V segment lost 3 bases, leaving 3 bases of the junction unmatched. Germline-derived CDR1 and CDR2 are MDHEN and SYDVKM. This CDR3 is built from 14 residues. Here the CDR3 reads CASSFVAGDYEQYF. In DNA, the CDR3 is TGTGCCAGCAGTTTCGTAGCGGGAGACTACGAGCAGTACTTC.

The table lists this clonotype with a few counts. The rearrangement uses TRBV6-6 and TRBJ1-2; D is unclear. From germline, CDR1 is MNHNY and CDR2 SVGAGI (reference sequence). CDR3 size: 14 residues. V lost 2 bases, J lost 1 base, and 8 bases lay in between. CDR3 coding DNA: TGTGCCAGCAGTTACGGGGTGAATAACTATGGCTACACCTTC. It translates to CASSYGVNNYGYTF.

The chain is built from TRBV9 and TRBJ1-1; possible D gene TRBD1, 5 bases. The V gene's germline CDR1 is SGDLS and CDR2 YYNGEE. This CDR3 is 12 amino acids long. Between the trimmed V and J ends, which lost 3 bases and 10 bases, there was a span of 13 bases. CDR3 coding DNA: TGTGCCAGCAGCGCGGGGGGGTCGGGAGCTTTCTTT. Its protein is CASSAGGSGAFF.

This clonotype was found a few times. This rearrangement joins TRBV12-3 or TRBV12-4 to TRBJ2-7, with D possibly being TRBD1 or TRBD2 (5 bases each). There are 14 residues in the CDR3. The V and J ends lost 7 bases and 2 bases respectively, with 15 bases between them. The CDR3 sequence: CASTKRAGTYEQYF. The CDR3 bases are TGTGCCAGCACTAAGAGGGCAGGGACCTACGAGCAGTACTTC.

The chain carries TRBV5-6 and TRBJ2-3; 7 bases match TRBD1. The V gene end was trimmed by 5 bases and the J gene end by 0 bases; junction bases not matched to a gene: 6. The CDR3 runs to 15 residues. Per the germline V gene, CDR1 is SGHDT and CDR2 is YYEEEE. CDR3 amino acids: CASRRRQGSTDTQYF. Written as DNA, the CDR3 is TGTGCCAGCAGGCGTAGACAGGGTAGCACAGATACGCAGTATTTT.

The genes are TRBV5-1 and TRBJ2-1; TRBD1 or TRBD2 may be the D gene (6 bases each). V dropped 6 bases and J dropped 0 bases, with 16 bases sitting between them. Looked up from germline, CDR1 is SGHRS and CDR2 is YFSETQ. The CDR3 runs to 16 residues. The CDR3: CASTPRGVNSYNEQFF. As DNA, the CDR3 is TGCGCCAGCACTCCTAGGGGGGTTAACTCCTACAATGAGCAGTTCTTC. The whole variable domain, remainder taken from reference TRBV5-1 and TRBJ2-1, is KAGVTQTPRYLIKTRGQQVTLSCSPISGHRSVSWYQQTPGQGLQFLFEYFSETQRNKGNFPGRFSGRQFSNSRSEMNVSTLELGDSALYLCASTPRGVNSYNEQFFGPGTRLTVL.

The chain combines TRBV6-1 with TRBJ1-5; D is ambiguous. This CDR3 region has 13 residues. V was trimmed by 3 bases and J by 6 bases, leaving 9 bases between them. Looked up from germline, CDR1 is MNHNS and CDR2 is SASEGT. CDR3 DNA sequence: TGTGCCAGCAGTGAGAATACGGGTCAGCCCCAGCATTTT. Translated: CASSENTGQPQHF.

The V and J genes are TRBV7-6 and TRBJ2-1; D not certain. Trimming shortened V by 7 bases and J by 6 bases, and 16 bases separated the two germline ends. Germline V gives CDR1 SGHVS, CDR2 FNYEAQ. The CDR3 sequence is 14 residues long. The CDR3: CASTLTLDTNEQFF. The CDR3 DNA is TGTGCCAGCACCCTCACCTTAGACACCAATGAGCAGTTCTTC.

This clonotype was found many times. This rearrangement joins TRBV4-1 to TRBJ1-6; 7 bases are shared with TRBD1. CDR1 and CDR2 from the germline V gene are MGHRA and YSYEKL. V was pared by 3 bases and J by 3 bases, with 5 bases of the junction left unmatched. This CDR3 spans 16 amino acids. For the CDR3, the DNA is TGCGCCAGCAGCCAGAGGGACAGAAACTATAATTCACCCCTCCACTTT. This gives the protein CASSQRDRNYNSPLHF.

The sample holds a few counts of this clonotype. V is TRBV5-5 and J is TRBJ2-3; maybe TRBD1 (6 bases). The V end lost 0 bases, the J end lost 5 bases, and 10 bases lay between the germline ends. CDR1 SGHKS and CDR2 YYEKEE come from the germline V gene (reference sequence). The CDR3 consists of 14 residues. The DNA of the CDR3 is TGTGCCAGCAGCTTGGAACAGGGCATAGATACGCAGTATTTT. This codes for CASSLEQGIDTQYF.

This clonotype showed up many times. The V and J genes are TRBV27 and TRBJ2-1, with a possible D match to TRBD1 (5 bases). V lost 5 bases and J 10 bases, leaving 12 bases between the germline ends. The CDR3 length is 12 residues. Germline CDR1 reads MNHEY; CDR2 reads SMNVEV (reference sequence). The chain's CDR3 is CASSPPRQEQFF. The DNA for the CDR3 is TGTGCCAGCAGTCCGCCCCGACAGGAGCAGTTCTTC.

This clonotype was counted a few times. The V and J genes are TRBV15 and TRBJ1-6, with D possibly matching TRBD1 (5 bases). The germline V gene has CDR1 LNHNV and CDR2 YYDKDF (reference sequence). Trimming cost V 1 base and J 9 bases, with 16 bases left between them. The CDR3 totals 16 residues. The CDR3 loop reads CATSRASKSGGSPLHF. Written as DNA, the CDR3 is TGTGCCACCAGCAGAGCGTCCAAATCCGGGGGTTCACCCCTCCACTTT. Variable domain in full (rest from reference TRBV15 and TRBJ1-6): DAMVIQNPRYQVTQFGKPVTLSCSQTLNHNVMYWYQQKSSQAPKLLFHYYDKDFNNEADTPDNFQSRRPNTSFCFLDIRSPGLGDTAMYLCATSRASKSGGSPLHFGNGTRLTVT.

This clonotype was recorded at least ten times. The V and J genes are TRBV10-3 and TRBJ1-2, with TRBD1 matching 8 bases. Germline V CDR1 and CDR2: ENHRY, SYGVKD. V lost 3 bases, J lost 4 bases, and 7 bases stayed unmatched. CDR3 length equals 15 residues. CDR3 residues: CAISEQQGGAYGYTF. The CDR3 bases are TGTGCCATCAGTGAACAACAGGGGGGTGCCTATGGCTACACCTTC.